These T cell receptor beta chains were read from a single sample in a study of cytomegalovirus exposure and HLA in healthy donors. Sequencing was performed with immunoSEQ multiplex PCR; in TCRdb, only in-frame clones are kept and a portion is missing. The sample lists some 32,000 clones; 80% to 90% were seen once. Sequencing used PBMCs. Source of these receptors: a boy aged 5-17 years in good health and CMV-seronegative. Both conserved end residues are part of each CDR3. The D gene is left open where the match is weak. Clone size is not always given. Where it is, it says once, few, many or a class for expanded clones.

>TRBJ1-2|.|TRBV9|.
CASSVEEGASYGYTF
TGTGCCAGCAGCGTAGAAGAAGGAGCTAGCTATGGCTACACCTTC
>TRBJ1-1|.|TRBV6-5|TRBD1
CASSYFGTGDTEAFF
TGTGCCAGCAGTTACTTCGGGACAGGGGACACTGAAGCTTTCTTT
>TRBJ2-7|.|TRBV5-1|TRBD1
CASSQIPGQGPEQYF
TGCGCCAGCAGCCAGATCCCGGGACAGGGTCCCGAGCAGTACTTC
>TRBJ1-2|.|TRBV18|.
CASSPGTLLGDYGYTF
TGTGCCAGCTCACCTGGGACACTCCTAGGAGACTATGGCTACACCTTC
>TRBJ1-2|.|TRBV14|TRBD1
CASSQPGTDYYGYTF
TGTGCCAGCAGCCAACCCGGGACAGACTACTATGGCTACACCTTC
>TRBJ1-1|.|TRBV27|TRBD1
CASSLSAGGTEAFF
TGTGCCAGCAGTTTATCGGCAGGGGGGACTGAAGCTTTCTTT
>TRBJ2-5|.|TRBV6-1|TRBD1
CASLGQNQETQYF
TGTGCCAGCCTGGGACAGAACCAAGAGACCCAGTACTTC
>TRBJ1-2|once|TRBV6-1|.
CASQTGSTNYGYTF
TGTGCCAGTCAAACAGGGAGCACCAACTATGGCTACACCTTC
>TRBJ2-7|.|TRBV6-5|.
CASSYPGAAEQYF
TGTGCCAGCAGTTACCCAGGGGCGGCCGAGCAGTACTTC
>TRBJ2-1|.|TRBV28|TRBD2
CASSLSVAGVYNEQFF
TGTGCCAGCAGTTTATCAGTAGCGGGGGTATACAATGAGCAGTTCTTC
>TRBJ2-1|.|TRBV6-5|TRBD1
CASRPTGGNEQFF
TGTGCCAGCAGACCGACAGGGGGCAATGAGCAGTTCTTC
>TRBJ1-2|.|TRBV5-1|.
CASSLRGYEGYTF
TGCGCCAGCAGCTTGAGGGGATATGAGGGCTACACCTTC
>TRBJ2-7|once|TRBV13|.
CASSLATSSYEQYF
TGTGCCAGCAGCTTGGCGACTAGCTCCTACGAGCAGTACTTC
>TRBJ2-5|.|TRBV13|.
CASSGPQGRETQYF
TGTGCCAGCAGCGGGCCCCAGGGGCGAGAGACCCAGTACTTC
>TRBJ2-2|few|TRBV6-6|.
CASSYQSGELFF
TGTGCCAGCAGTTACCAGTCCGGGGAGCTGTTTTTT
>TRBJ2-5|.|TRBV7-8|.
CASSLVGGVGETQYF
TGTGCCAGCAGCTTAGTAGGGGGGGTCGGAGAGACCCAGTACTTC
>TRBJ2-2|.|TRBV5-1|TRBD1
CASSLGDRVAGELFF
TGCGCCAGCAGCTTGGGGGACAGGGTAGCCGGGGAGCTGTTTTTT
>TRBJ2-5|.|TRBV21-1|.
CASTTPAGGVHETQYF
TGTGCCAGCACCACCCCAGCGGGGGGAGTACACGAGACCCAGTACTTC
>TRBJ2-3|few|TRBV9|.
CASSVVSTDTQYF
TGTGCCAGCAGCGTAGTAAGCACAGATACGCAGTATTTT
>TRBJ1-1|.|TRBV6-1|TRBD1
CASRTGGYFLGEAFF
TGTGCCAGCCGGACAGGGGGATACTTCCTCGGTGAAGCTTTCTTT
>TRBJ2-2|.|TRBV5-4|TRBD1
CASSSGQFPGELFF
TGTGCCAGCAGCTCGGGACAGTTCCCCGGGGAGCTGTTTTTT
>TRBJ2-7|.|TRBV12-2|.
CASRLPGRPYEQYF
TGTGCAAGTCGCCTCCCAGGGAGGCCTTACGAGCAGTACTTC
>TRBJ2-1|.|TRBV7-8|TRBD2
CASSFLAGDINEQFF
TGTGCCAGCAGCTTCCTAGCGGGGGATATAAATGAGCAGTTCTTC
>TRBJ2-3|.|TRBV27|TRBD1
CASGEDRGGADTQYF
TGTGCCAGCGGAGAGGACAGGGGGGGGGCAGATACGCAGTATTTT
>TRBJ2-5|.|TRBV15|TRBD1
CATSSPGQQETQYF
TGTGCCACCAGCAGCCCGGGACAGCAAGAGACCCAGTACTTC
>TRBJ1-6|.|TRBV5-1|.
CASSLDSARGHNSPLHF
TGCGCCAGCAGCTTGGACTCGGCACGAGGCCATAATTCACCCCTCCACTTT
>TRBJ1-1|.|TRBV7-9|.
CASRNQALNTEAFF
TGTGCCAGCAGAAATCAGGCCCTAAACACTGAAGCTTTCTTT
>TRBJ1-5|.|TRBV28|TRBD1
CASSDTGGGQPQHF
TGTGCCAGCAGCGATACAGGGGGCGGTCAGCCCCAGCATTTT
>TRBJ2-1|.|TRBV7-2|TRBD2
CASSRTSGGTGEQFF
TGTGCCAGCAGTCGGACTAGCGGGGGGACCGGGGAGCAGTTCTTC
>TRBJ2-7|.|TRBV7-9|TRBD1
CASSRETGGEQYF
TGTGCCAGCAGCAGAGAGACAGGGGGCGAGCAGTACTTC
>TRBJ2-2|few|TRBV6-4|TRBD1
CASSIEPGQVGELFF
TGTGCCAGCAGCATCGAGCCGGGACAGGTCGGGGAGCTGTTTTTT
>TRBJ1-5|.|TRBV19|.
CASSSTGSHQPQHF
TGTGCCAGTAGTAGCACAGGGTCCCATCAGCCCCAGCATTTT
>TRBJ2-7|.|TRBV11-2|TRBD2
CASSLVLAGVPEQYF
TGTGCCAGCAGCTTAGTGCTAGCGGGGGTCCCCGAGCAGTACTTC
>TRBJ2-2|.|TRBV9|TRBD1
CASSVGLLLQGRTGELFF
TGTGCCAGCAGCGTAGGTCTACTTTTACAGGGGCGCACCGGGGAGCTGTTTTTT
>TRBJ2-7|.|TRBV7-6|TRBD1
CASSTRQGAGEQYF
TGTGCCAGCAGCACCCGACAGGGGGCAGGAGAGCAGTACTTC
>TRBJ2-5|.|TRBV6-6|.
CASSSLPPRAQYF
TGTGCCAGCAGTTCCCTACCGCCACGGGCCCAGTACTTC
>TRBJ1-2|once|TRBV5-8|TRBD1
CASSLGTGGYGYTF
TGTGCCAGCAGCTTGGGAACAGGGGGCTATGGCTACACCTTC
>TRBJ1-6|.|TRBV27|.
CASSFEVSYNSPLHF
TGTGCCAGCAGTTTTGAGGTTTCTTATAATTCACCCCTCCACTTT
>TRBJ1-1|.|TRBV6-5|.
CASSPDPWANTEAFF
TGTGCCAGCAGCCCTGACCCCTGGGCTAACACTGAAGCTTTCTTT
>TRBJ2-3|.|TRBV4-3|.
CASSQDFTGSTDTQYF
TGCGCCAGCAGCCAAGATTTTACGGGAAGCACAGATACGCAGTATTTT
>TRBJ2-7|once|TRBV11-2|.
CASSSQKISQGTYEQYF
TGTGCCAGCAGCTCCCAAAAAATTTCACAGGGAACCTACGAGCAGTACTTC
>TRBJ2-5|.|TRBV10-3|.
CAISIQGSHQTQYF
TGTGCCATCAGCATACAGGGATCCCATCAGACCCAGTACTTC
>TRBJ1-1|.|TRBV9|TRBD1
CASSVYQGDTEAFF
TGTGCCAGCAGCGTATACCAGGGGGACACTGAAGCTTTCTTT